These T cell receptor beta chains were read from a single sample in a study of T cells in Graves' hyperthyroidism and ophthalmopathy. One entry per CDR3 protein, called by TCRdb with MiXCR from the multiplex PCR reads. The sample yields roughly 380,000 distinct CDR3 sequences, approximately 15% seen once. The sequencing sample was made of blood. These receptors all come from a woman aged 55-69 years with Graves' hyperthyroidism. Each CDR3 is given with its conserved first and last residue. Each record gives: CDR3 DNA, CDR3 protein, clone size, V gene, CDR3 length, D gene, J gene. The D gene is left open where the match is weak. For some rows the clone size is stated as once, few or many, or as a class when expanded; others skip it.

CDR3 DNA: TGTGCCATCACTAACCCCGAGGGACTAGCGGGAGGGGAGACCCAGTACTTC
CDR3 protein: CAITNPEGLAGGETQYF
clone size: -
V gene: TRBV10-3
CDR3 length: 17
D gene: TRBD2
J gene: TRBJ2-5

CDR3 DNA: TGTGCCAGCAGCGCCTACGGGACCCGCACAGATACGCAGTATTTT
CDR3 protein: CASSAYGTRTDTQYF
clone size: many
V gene: TRBV7-2
CDR3 length: 15
D gene: -
J gene: TRBJ2-3

CDR3 DNA: TGCAGTGCTAGAGATCGGGCTAGCGGGAGCACAGATACGCAGTATTTT
CDR3 protein: CSARDRASGSTDTQYF
clone size: many
V gene: TRBV20-1
CDR3 length: 16
D gene: TRBD2
J gene: TRBJ2-3

CDR3 DNA: TGTGCCAGCAGCTGGCGACAGGGATCTGGAAACACCATATATTTT
CDR3 protein: CASSWRQGSGNTIYF
clone size: many
V gene: TRBV7-9
CDR3 length: 15
D gene: TRBD1
J gene: TRBJ1-3

CDR3 DNA: TGTGCCAGCAGCTCACCGCTTCCCCTCGGGGCCGACAATGAGCAGTTCTTC
CDR3 protein: CASSSPLPLGADNEQFF
clone size: few
V gene: TRBV5-4
CDR3 length: 17
D gene: -
J gene: TRBJ2-1

CDR3 DNA: TGCAGTGCCGAGCAAACGGCGGGTTATTCCAATGAGCAGTTCTTC
CDR3 protein: CSAEQTAGYSNEQFF
clone size: many
V gene: TRBV20-1
CDR3 length: 15
D gene: -
J gene: TRBJ2-1

CDR3 DNA: TGTGCCAGCCCCTATCTGGGGAAGCAGTTCTTC
CDR3 protein: CASPYLGKQFF
clone size: many
V gene: TRBV5-8
CDR3 length: 11
D gene: -
J gene: TRBJ2-1

CDR3 DNA: TGTGCCAGCAGTTTATTTCGGCGTCGGAAAACGGGAACCGGGGAGCTGTTTTTT
CDR3 protein: CASSLFRRRKTGTGELFF
clone size: many
V gene: TRBV28
CDR3 length: 18
D gene: -
J gene: TRBJ2-2

CDR3 DNA: TGTGCCTGGAGCCCTGGCTACGAGCAGTACTTC
CDR3 protein: CAWSPGYEQYF
clone size: -
V gene: TRBV30
CDR3 length: 11
D gene: -
J gene: TRBJ2-7

CDR3 DNA: TGCGCCAGCAGCCCTGCGGGGACAGGGTTCGAGCAGTACTTC
CDR3 protein: CASSPAGTGFEQYF
clone size: few
V gene: TRBV5-1
CDR3 length: 14
D gene: TRBD1
J gene: TRBJ2-7

CDR3 DNA: TGTGCCAGCTCAACAGGGTTATGGAATCAGCCCCAGCATTTT
CDR3 protein: CASSTGLWNQPQHF
clone size: many
V gene: TRBV18
CDR3 length: 14
D gene: -
J gene: TRBJ1-5

CDR3 DNA: TGTGCCAGCAGCCCCCCCCTGAGCGGGAGTCAAAATGAGCAGTTCTTC
CDR3 protein: CASSPPLSGSQNEQFF
clone size: -
V gene: TRBV11-3
CDR3 length: 16
D gene: TRBD2
J gene: TRBJ2-1

CDR3 DNA: TGCGCCAGCAGCTTCGGGCCGTCGAACACCGGGGAGCTGTTTTTT
CDR3 protein: CASSFGPSNTGELFF
clone size: few
V gene: TRBV5-1
CDR3 length: 15
D gene: -
J gene: TRBJ2-2

CDR3 DNA: TGCGCCAGCAGCATGGAACAGGGAGGAAGGGGCGGGGAGCTGTTTTTT
CDR3 protein: CASSMEQGGRGGELFF
clone size: few
V gene: TRBV5-1
CDR3 length: 16
D gene: -
J gene: TRBJ2-2

CDR3 DNA: TGTGCCAGCAGTTTACGGGACAGGGCTGACTATGGCTACACCTTC
CDR3 protein: CASSLRDRADYGYTF
clone size: many
V gene: TRBV28
CDR3 length: 15
D gene: TRBD1
J gene: TRBJ1-2

CDR3 DNA: TGTGCCAGCAGCTCATTCGGGGGAACAGGGGATGGCTACACCTTC
CDR3 protein: CASSSFGGTGDGYTF
clone size: many
V gene: TRBV6-1
CDR3 length: 15
D gene: TRBD1
J gene: TRBJ1-2

CDR3 DNA: TGCAGTGCTAGAGTTTCTAGCGGGACCCAACCCGATACGCAGTATTTT
CDR3 protein: CSARVSSGTQPDTQYF
clone size: -
V gene: TRBV20-1
CDR3 length: 16
D gene: TRBD2
J gene: TRBJ2-3

CDR3 DNA: TGTGCCAGTAGGGACAGGTTAGAGCCCCAGCATTTT
CDR3 protein: CASRDRLEPQHF
clone size: -
V gene: TRBV19
CDR3 length: 12
D gene: TRBD1
J gene: TRBJ1-5

CDR3 DNA: TGTGCCAGCAGTCCTCTTGCGGGAGGGTCCTACAATGAGCAGTTCTTC
CDR3 protein: CASSPLAGGSYNEQFF
clone size: few
V gene: TRBV27
CDR3 length: 16
D gene: TRBD2
J gene: TRBJ2-1

CDR3 DNA: TGTGCCAGCAGCCATCTTAGCCTGGAGCAGTACTTC
CDR3 protein: CASSHLSLEQYF
clone size: -
V gene: TRBV14
CDR3 length: 12
D gene: -
J gene: TRBJ2-7

CDR3 DNA: TGTGCCAGCAGTCCACCCGGGACCCGGAGGGCGACCCAGTACTTC
CDR3 protein: CASSPPGTRRATQYF
clone size: many
V gene: TRBV6-2/TRBV6-3
CDR3 length: 15
D gene: -
J gene: TRBJ2-5

CDR3 DNA: TGTGCCAGCAGTTCCCGCGGACTAGCGGGAGTCGTTGAGCAGTTCTTC
CDR3 protein: CASSSRGLAGVVEQFF
clone size: many
V gene: TRBV27
CDR3 length: 16
D gene: TRBD2
J gene: TRBJ2-1

CDR3 DNA: TGTGCCAGTAGTATAGGGCCAGTCAATCAGCCCCAGCATTTT
CDR3 protein: CASSIGPVNQPQHF
clone size: few
V gene: TRBV19
CDR3 length: 14
D gene: -
J gene: TRBJ1-5

CDR3 DNA: TGCAGTGCTACTGGCCAGGGGGCGGGTGAGACCCAGTACTTC
CDR3 protein: CSATGQGAGETQYF
clone size: many
V gene: TRBV20-1
CDR3 length: 14
D gene: TRBD1
J gene: TRBJ2-5

CDR3 DNA: TGTGCCAGCAGCCGAGGGGGTCTTGATGGCTACACCTTC
CDR3 protein: CASSRGGLDGYTF
clone size: many
V gene: TRBV28
CDR3 length: 13
D gene: -
J gene: TRBJ1-2

CDR3 DNA: TGTGCCAGCAGTGGCTCTGCCGGGACTAGTCCCCCCGAGCAGTACTTC
CDR3 protein: CASSGSAGTSPPEQYF
clone size: few
V gene: TRBV25-1
CDR3 length: 16
D gene: TRBD2
J gene: TRBJ2-7

CDR3 DNA: TGTGCCAGCAGCTTATCCCCTCCTAGCGGGAGGGCCTACGAGCAGTACTTC
CDR3 protein: CASSLSPPSGRAYEQYF
clone size: many
V gene: TRBV11-3
CDR3 length: 17
D gene: TRBD2
J gene: TRBJ2-7

CDR3 DNA: TGCGCCAGCAGCTCCCTAAGGGGAGGGCCCGGGGAGCTGTTTTTT
CDR3 protein: CASSSLRGGPGELFF
clone size: few
V gene: TRBV5-1
CDR3 length: 15
D gene: TRBD2
J gene: TRBJ2-2

CDR3 DNA: TGTGCCAGCAGCGTAGGGCTCCAAGCGGGGCGCGCTCACGAGCAGTACTTC
CDR3 protein: CASSVGLQAGRAHEQYF
clone size: many
V gene: TRBV9
CDR3 length: 17
D gene: TRBD2
J gene: TRBJ2-7

CDR3 DNA: TGCGCCAGCAGCCAAGGGAGGTTTGCTAACTATGGCTACACCTTC
CDR3 protein: CASSQGRFANYGYTF
clone size: -
V gene: TRBV4-1
CDR3 length: 15
D gene: -
J gene: TRBJ1-2

CDR3 DNA: TGTGCCAGCAGACAACACATAACACCGAACACTGAAGCTTTCTTT
CDR3 protein: CASRQHITPNTEAFF
clone size: many
V gene: TRBV6-2/TRBV6-3
CDR3 length: 15
D gene: -
J gene: TRBJ1-1

CDR3 DNA: TGTGCCACCAGTGATTTGCGGACTAGCGGGGATACGCAGTATTTT
CDR3 protein: CATSDLRTSGDTQYF
clone size: many
V gene: TRBV24-1
CDR3 length: 15
D gene: TRBD2
J gene: TRBJ2-3